These T cell receptor beta chains were read from a single sample in a study of PD-1 blockade in classical Hodgkin lymphoma. Clones were read by immunoSEQ multiplex PCR, and TCRdb kept only the in-frame ones, dropping some. This sample has over 50,000 clones, with around 90% found just once. Specimen: peripheral blood mononuclear cells (PBMCs), collected before the fourth cycle of nivolumab. The source is a human donor with classical Hodgkin lymphoma. Both conserved end residues are part of each CDR3. A D gene is named only where the DNA matches it firmly.

v_call | d_call | cdr3_aa
TRBV6-4 | - | CASSDSFGQRNTEAFF
TRBV20-1 | TRBD2 | CSARAGIKQFF
TRBV7-9 | - | CASSLVGYEQYF
TRBV5-1 | - | CASSLEVLGTGELFF
TRBV6-6 | TRBD1 | CASFPDRGMRDTQYF
TRBV29-1 | - | CSVGSGGGVTGELFF
TRBV7-6 | TRBD2 | CASSLGTSGGWYNEQFF
TRBV5-4 | - | CASSFYGAGAPYEQYF
TRBV30 | TRBD1 | CAWSPGTGINEQFF
TRBV19 | - | CASSVLGNEQFF
TRBV5-1 | - | CASSFSRGSSSYEQYF
TRBV2 | TRBD2 | CASNQLSGSNEQFF
TRBV5-6 | - | CASSLGPSGVPEVEGAFF
TRBV5-1 | - | CASSLAAGTNYGYTF
TRBV19 | - | CASSWEPGTANTGELFF
TRBV6-6 | TRBD1 | CASRGSTGATEAFF
TRBV5-1 | - | CASSGNRANTEAFF
TRBV6-5 | - | CASSYFGQLNYGYTF
TRBV5-8 | TRBD1 | CASSLQGRNIQYF
TRBV5-1 | - | CASSSDGGNTEAFF
TRBV28 | - | CASSLKGAQDSYNSPLHF
TRBV5-1 | TRBD1 | CASSPGDRGPEDTQYF
TRBV20-1 | - | CSAYLPETQYF
TRBV7-9 | - | CASSLGRGMNTEAFF
TRBV5-1 | TRBD1 | CASSLEDRVVHQQYF
TRBV7-9 | TRBD2 | CASSLAASGGGDTQYF
TRBV7-3 | - | CASSSLLAATQYF
TRBV6-6 | TRBD1 | CASSYSRQGDGYTF
TRBV7-9 | TRBD1 | CASSPSGGTGVEAFF
TRBV7-9 | TRBD1 | CASSLTGPKDTQYF
TRBV5-1 | - | CASSLVVGQGYTF
TRBV7-9 | TRBD1 | CASSSIPTGNEKLFF
TRBV7-9 | TRBD1 | CASSLMTGGSGIGGYTF
TRBV7-9 | TRBD1 | CASRPTGTVGEKLFF
TRBV7-9 | - | CASSSSADTQYF
TRBV25-1 | - | CASSLGSSGNTIYF
TRBV6-5 | TRBD2 | CASSYSGGWGTDTQYF
TRBV5-1 | TRBD1 | CASSLAAGTGSEQYF
TRBV7-9 | TRBD2 | CASSPGTSGALGYEQYF
TRBV5-1 | - | CASRKIGQELTGELFF
TRBV7-9 | TRBD1 | CASVDRVDTEAFF
TRBV6-5 | - | CASTRVWGREQYF
TRBV4-1 | TRBD2 | CASSQDTSGGDTQYF
TRBV9 | - | CASSPYNEQFF
TRBV6-4 | - | CASSPDSSGNTIYF
TRBV6-6 | - | CASSSPTGADTQYF
TRBV25-1 | - | CASSGQLTDTQYF
TRBV6-5 | TRBD1 | CASSYSGQGMNTEAFF
TRBV6-5 | - | CASSADISYGYTF
TRBV5-3 | - | CARSPRDCGNTIYF
TRBV18 | - | CASSPPGVGYEQYF